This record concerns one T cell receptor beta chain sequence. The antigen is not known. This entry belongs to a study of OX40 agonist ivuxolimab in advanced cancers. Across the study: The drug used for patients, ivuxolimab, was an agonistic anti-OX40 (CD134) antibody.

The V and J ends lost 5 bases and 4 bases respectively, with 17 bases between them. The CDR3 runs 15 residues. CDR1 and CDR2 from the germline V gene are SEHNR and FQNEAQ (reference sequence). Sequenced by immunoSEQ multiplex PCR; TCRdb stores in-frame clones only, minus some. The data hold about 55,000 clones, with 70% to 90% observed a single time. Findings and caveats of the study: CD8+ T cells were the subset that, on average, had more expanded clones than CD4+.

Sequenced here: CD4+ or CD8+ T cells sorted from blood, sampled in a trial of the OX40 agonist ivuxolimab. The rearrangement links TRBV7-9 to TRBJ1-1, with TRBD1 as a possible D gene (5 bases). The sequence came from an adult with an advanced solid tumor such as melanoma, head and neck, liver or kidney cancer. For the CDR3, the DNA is TGTGCCAGCAGCGCCCCGGGAGGGGCAAGCACTGAAGCTTTCTTT. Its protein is CASSAPGGASTEAFF.